The 12 T cell receptor beta chains below all came from one sample that was sequenced in a study of T cell clonotyping in hematopoietic cell transplantation. Time point: recipient sample about 28 days before transplant, after cytoreduction. Here immunoSEQ multiplex PCR was the method, and the copy in TCRdb shows in-frame clones only, minus some. The data contain tens of thousands of clones, 90% to 97% of them singletons. Sequencing used peripheral blood mononuclear cells, obtained before stem cell transplant. The receptor source for this set is a woman in her forties or fifties with acute myeloid leukemia. Some clones in this sample may be carry-over from other donors' samples.

The chain carries TRBV10-3 and TRBJ2-7; perhaps TRBD1 as D (6 bases). Looked up from germline, CDR1 is ENHRY and CDR2 is SYGVKD. The CDR3 is 13 residues long. Deletions cut 2 bases from V and 4 bases from J, with 9 bases between. The CDR3 bases are TGTGCCATCAGTGAGGGACAGAAATACGAGCAGTACTTC. Its protein is CAISEGQKYEQYF.

The rearrangement joins TRBV5-1 to TRBJ2-3; the D is unclear. The CDR3 sequence is 13 residues long. CDR1 and CDR2 (germline): SGHRS, YFSETQ. The V end was cut by 0 bases, the J end by 3 bases, with 5 bases between. CDR3 in amino acids: CASSLATTDTQYF. The CDR3 coding sequence is TGCGCCAGCAGCTTGGCGACGACAGATACGCAGTATTTT.

The V call is TRBV5-5, the J call TRBJ2-7; TRBD2 might be the D (7 bases). This CDR3 has 15 residues. Trimming took 0 bases from V and 7 from J, leaving 17 bases between them. The germline gives CDR1 SGHKS, CDR2 YYEKEE (reference sequence). In DNA form, the CDR3 reads TGTGCCAGCAGCTTGGCACCAGGGGAGGGAGGTGAGCAGTACTTC. It is translated as CASSLAPGEGGEQYF.

This chain links TRBV4-1 with TRBJ2-2; 7 nucleotides align to TRBD1. This CDR3 comprises 18 residues. Germline CDR1 and CDR2: MGHRA and YSYEKL. V was clipped by 1 base and J by 5 bases; unmatched bases: 13. The CDR3 sequence: CASSQAGQAKGRTGELFF. Written as DNA, the CDR3 is TGCGCCAGCAGCCAAGCAGGACAGGCCAAGGGTCGGACCGGGGAGCTGTTTTTT.

The chain employs TRBV2 and TRBJ1-3; D gene ambiguous. V lost 7 bases to trimming and J lost 0 bases, with 13 bases between them. This CDR3 is built from 15 residues. The germline gives CDR1 SNHLY, CDR2 FYNNEI. The CDR3 sequence: CASTRTAHSGNTIYF. The DNA for the CDR3 is TGTGCCAGCACCCGAACAGCCCACTCTGGAAACACCATATATTTT.

CDR3 coding DNA: TGTGCCAGCAGTCCGGACAGGGGGCTTGGCTACACCTTC. This translates into CASSPDRGLGYTF. The chain has TRBV27 and TRBJ1-2, with TRBD1 identical over 11 bases. The CDR3 loop spans 13 amino acids. V lost 5 bases to trimming and J lost 7 bases; unmatched junction nucleotides: 3. Looked up from germline, CDR1 is MNHEY and CDR2 is SMNVEV (reference sequence).

This clone occurred once. This chain connects TRBV5-1 to TRBJ1-1, with TRBD1 identical over 9 bases. The V gene's germline CDR1 is SGHRS and CDR2 YFSETQ. V was clipped by 4 bases and J by 4 bases; unmatched bases: 5. This CDR3 has 14 residues. The CDR3 protein is CASSPGQGITEAFF. CDR3 DNA sequence: TGCGCCAGCAGCCCAGGACAGGGGATCACTGAAGCTTTCTTT.

This chain joins TRBV2 and TRBJ1-2; D gene unclear. The CDR3 length is 14 residues. Germline V gene sequence: CDR1 SNHLY, CDR2 FYNNEI. Trimming took off 1 base at V and 4 bases at J, with 10 bases between the two ends. CDR3 in amino acids: CASSEGAGIYGYTF. DNA for the CDR3: TGTGCCAGCAGTGAAGGCGCAGGAATCTATGGCTACACCTTC.

The chain employs TRBV12-5 and TRBJ1-5, with D perhaps TRBD1 (5 bases). Trimming stripped 5 bases from V and 3 bases from J, with 20 bases between. The CDR3 totals 17 residues. The germline gives CDR1 LGHNT, CDR2 FRNRAP. The CDR3 here is CASGLPSGSLINQPQHF. The CDR3 region has the DNA TGTGCTAGTGGTCTCCCGTCAGGGTCCCTTATCAATCAGCCCCAGCATTTT. The variable domain in full, completed from reference TRBV12-5 and TRBJ1-5, reads DARVTQTPRHKVTEMGQEVTMRCQPILGHNTVFWYRQTMMQGLELLAYFRNRAPLDDSGMPKDRFSAEMPDATLATLKIQPSEPRDSAVYFCASGLPSGSLINQPQHFGDGTRLSIL.

The gene calls are TRBV27 and TRBJ2-7; tentatively, D is TRBD1 (6 bases). V lost 6 bases to trimming and J lost 2 bases, with 11 bases between them. This CDR3 is 13 amino acids long. Germline V lookup: CDR1 MNHEY, CDR2 SMNVEV (reference sequence). This CDR3 reads CASSQGTTYEQYF. As DNA, the CDR3 is TGTGCCAGCAGCCAAGGGACAACCTACGAGCAGTACTTC.

V gene TRBV29-1 combines with J gene TRBJ2-1; D may be TRBD1 or TRBD2 (5 bases each). The length of the CDR3 is 14 residues. V lost 7 bases, J lost 6 bases, and 19 bases lay in between. CDR1 and CDR2 (germline): SQVTM, ANQGSEA. The DNA of the CDR3 is TGCAGCGGGGGACCGAGAGTCGCAATCAATGAGCAGTTCTTC. Protein product: CSGGPRVAINEQFF.

This rearrangement joins TRBV29-1 to TRBJ2-2; D not resolved. Trimming stripped 4 bases from V and 8 bases from J, with 8 bases between. Germline CDR1 reads SQVTM; CDR2 reads ANQGSEA. The CDR3 spans 11 residues. The DNA for the CDR3 is TGCAGCGTTGGCATTGGTGGGGAGCTGTTTTTT. Amino acids: CSVGIGGELFF.